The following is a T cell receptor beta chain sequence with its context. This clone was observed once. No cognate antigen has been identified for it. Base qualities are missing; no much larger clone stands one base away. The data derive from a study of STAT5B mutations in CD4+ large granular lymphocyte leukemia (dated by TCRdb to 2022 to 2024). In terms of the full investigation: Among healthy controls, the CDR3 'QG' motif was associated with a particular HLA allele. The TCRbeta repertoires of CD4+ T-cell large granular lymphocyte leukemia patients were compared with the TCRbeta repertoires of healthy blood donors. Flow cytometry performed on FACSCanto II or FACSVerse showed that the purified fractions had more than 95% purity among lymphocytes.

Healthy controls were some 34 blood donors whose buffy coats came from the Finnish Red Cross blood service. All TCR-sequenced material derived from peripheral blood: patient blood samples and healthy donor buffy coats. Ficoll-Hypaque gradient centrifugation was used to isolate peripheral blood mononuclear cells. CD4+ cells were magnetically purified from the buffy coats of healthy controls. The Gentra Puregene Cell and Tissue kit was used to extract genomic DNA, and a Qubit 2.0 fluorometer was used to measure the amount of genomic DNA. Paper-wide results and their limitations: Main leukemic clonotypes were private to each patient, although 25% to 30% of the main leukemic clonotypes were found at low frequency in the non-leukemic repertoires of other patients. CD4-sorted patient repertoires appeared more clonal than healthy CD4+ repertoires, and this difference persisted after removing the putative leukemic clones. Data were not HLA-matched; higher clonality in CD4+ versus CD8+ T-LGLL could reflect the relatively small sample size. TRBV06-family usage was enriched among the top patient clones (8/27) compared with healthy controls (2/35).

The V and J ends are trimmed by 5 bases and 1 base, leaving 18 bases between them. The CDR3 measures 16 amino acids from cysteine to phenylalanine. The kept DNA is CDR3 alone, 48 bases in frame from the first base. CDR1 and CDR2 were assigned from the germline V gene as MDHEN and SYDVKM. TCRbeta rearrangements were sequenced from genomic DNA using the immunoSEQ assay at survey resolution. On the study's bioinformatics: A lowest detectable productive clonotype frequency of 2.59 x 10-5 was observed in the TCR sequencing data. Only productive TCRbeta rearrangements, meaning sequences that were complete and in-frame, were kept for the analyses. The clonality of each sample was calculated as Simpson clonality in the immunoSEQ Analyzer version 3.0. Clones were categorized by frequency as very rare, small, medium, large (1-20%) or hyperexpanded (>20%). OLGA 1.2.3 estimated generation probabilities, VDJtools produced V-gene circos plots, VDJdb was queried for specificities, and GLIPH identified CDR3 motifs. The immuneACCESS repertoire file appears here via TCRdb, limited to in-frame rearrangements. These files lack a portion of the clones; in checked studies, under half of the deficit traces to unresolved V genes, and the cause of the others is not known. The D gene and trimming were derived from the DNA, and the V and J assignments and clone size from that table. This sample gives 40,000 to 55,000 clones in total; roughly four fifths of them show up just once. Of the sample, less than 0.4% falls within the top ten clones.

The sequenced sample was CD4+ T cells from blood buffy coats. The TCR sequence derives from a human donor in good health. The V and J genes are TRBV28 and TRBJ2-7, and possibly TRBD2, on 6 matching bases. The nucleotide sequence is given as TGTGCCAGCAGTACTAGTGGGACTCCTTTTTCCTACGAGCAGTACTTC. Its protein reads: CASSTSGTPFSYEQYF.